Each of the 10 T cell receptor beta chains below was sequenced from the same sample in a study of cytomegalovirus exposure and HLA in healthy donors. Both 60 Vbeta primers and 13 Jbeta primers went into the PCR. The table came from immunoSEQ multiplex PCR; TCRdb's copy has only in-frame clones and leaves some out. The table shows about 120,000 clones, with more than 75% occurring only once. The sequencing input was PBMCs. The origin of the receptors is a woman between 35 and 50 years old in good health and CMV-seropositive.

Only a few counts were recorded for this clone. The chain couples TRBV5-1 to TRBJ1-1; the D is unclear. The V and J ends lost 0 bases and 8 bases respectively, with 5 bases between them. Germline V gene lookup returns CDR1 SGHRS and CDR2 YFSETQ. CDR3 length equals 11 residues. For the CDR3, the DNA is TGCGCCAGCAGCTTGGGGGCAGAAGCTTTCTTT. Residues: CASSLGAEAFF.

The table lists this clone with a count of one. The gene calls are TRBV6-1 and TRBJ1-1, with 7 bases lining up with TRBD1. CDR1 is MNHNS and CDR2 is SASEGT in the germline V gene. The CDR3 extends over 12 amino acids. The V and J ends lost 8 bases and 4 bases, in that order; junction bases with no gene match: 4. CDR3 DNA sequence: TGTGCCAGCGGTAGACAGGGCACTGAAGCTTTCTTT. Encoded protein: CASGRQGTEAFF.

V and J are TRBV6-6 and TRBJ2-7, with D tentatively TRBD1 (6 bases). This CDR3 comprises 15 residues. Deletions cut 6 bases from V and 3 bases from J, with 18 bases between. CDR1 MNHNY and CDR2 SVGAGI come from the germline V gene (reference sequence). CDR3 sequence reads: CASSLPPGQDYEQYF. In DNA form, the CDR3 reads TGTGCCAGCAGCCTACCCCCGGGACAAGACTACGAGCAGTACTTC.

J is TRBJ1-3 and V is TRBV7-9, with a tentative D call TRBD1 (5 bases). Germline values: CDR1 SEHNR, CDR2 FQNEAQ (reference sequence). V was clipped by 1 base and J by 4 bases, with 11 bases between them. The CDR3 length is 15 residues. The CDR3 region has the DNA TGTGCCAGCAGCTTAGGTTGGACACAAGGAAACACCATATATTTT. This translates into CASSLGWTQGNTIYF.

This sequence joins TRBV5-1 and TRBJ2-5; D perhaps matches TRBD2 (5 bases). The CDR3 contains 16 residues. Deletions cut 0 bases from V and 5 bases from J, with 17 bases between. The germline gives CDR1 SGHRS, CDR2 YFSETQ. CDR3 in amino acids: CASSLANPAGLETQYF. The CDR3 DNA reads as TGCGCCAGCAGCTTGGCCAACCCGGCGGGCTTGGAGACCCAGTACTTC.

The V and J genes are TRBV25-1 and TRBJ1-4; D possibly corresponds to TRBD1 (6 bases). With 5 bases removed from V and 5 bases from J, the gap between germline ends came to 21 bases. The germline V gene has CDR1 MGHDK and CDR2 SYGVNS. There are 17 residues in the CDR3. The DNA of the CDR3 is TGTGCCAGCAGTTCCCAGGGGTTGGTTTCTGGGAATGAAAAACTGTTTTTT. Its translation: CASSSQGLVSGNEKLFF.

The chain joins TRBV6-6 to TRBJ1-6; 7 bases fit TRBD1. Germline V lookup: CDR1 MNHNY, CDR2 SVGAGI (reference sequence). This CDR3 spans 16 amino acids. V lost 6 bases to trimming and J lost 1 base; unmatched junction nucleotides: 6. CDR3 loop: CASRMEGASYNSPLHF. CDR3 sequence (DNA): TGTGCCAGCAGAATGGAGGGGGCTTCCTATAATTCACCCCTCCACTTT.

The chain couples TRBV6-1 to TRBJ2-1; 9 bases map to TRBD1. V lost 4 bases and J lost 16; bases outside the gene matches: 8. This CDR3 region has 12 residues. The germline gives CDR1 MNHNS, CDR2 SASEGT. The DNA of the CDR3 is TGTGCCAGCAGTGGGGACAGGGTGGTACAATTCTTC. Amino acid sequence: CASSGDRVVQFF.

This chain connects TRBV6-5 to TRBJ2-5; TRBD2 agrees at 8 bases. This CDR3 has 16 amino acids. The V segment lost 2 bases and the J segment 7 bases; nucleotides outside the gene matches: 12. Per the germline V gene, CDR1 is MNHEY and CDR2 is SVGAGI. CDR3 region: CASSYLASGPGRTQYF. CDR3 DNA sequence: TGTGCCAGCAGTTACCTGGCTAGCGGGCCGGGTAGGACCCAGTACTTC.

The chain has TRBV2 and TRBJ1-2, with TRBD1 matching over 9 bases. The V gene's germline CDR1 is SNHLY and CDR2 FYNNEI. The CDR3 spans 14 residues. The ends lost 6 bases at V and 2 bases at J; junction bases unmatched: 4. The CDR3: CASRAGQGNYGYTF. Written as DNA, the CDR3 is TGTGCCAGCAGGGCCGGACAGGGGAACTATGGCTACACCTTC.